The 5 T cell receptor beta chains below all came from one sample that was sequenced in a study of long-term antiretroviral therapy in people with HIV. A v3.0 immunoSEQ assay was performed at survey level. Generated by immunoSEQ multiplex PCR, the TCRdb table keeps only in-frame clones and is missing some. The sample includes 35,000 to 45,000 clones, about 88% of them seen just once. The starting material was unsorted PBMCs, obtained just before starting antiretroviral therapy. Every receptor here comes from a woman aged 18-35 years with HIV.

V gene TRBV28 combines with J gene TRBJ2-1; D is unresolved. This CDR3 is 12 amino acids long. The V gene lost 2 bases and the J gene lost 8 bases, with 7 bases spanning the gap. Germline CDR1 reads MDHEN; CDR2 reads SYDVKM. The CDR3: CASSLTVHEQFF. For the CDR3, the DNA is TGTGCCAGCAGTTTAACAGTCCATGAGCAGTTCTTC.

This chain connects TRBV6-1 to TRBJ1-5; D may be TRBD1 (6 bases). The germline V gene has CDR1 MNHNS and CDR2 SASEGT. The CDR3 is 16 residues long. Trimming stripped 1 base from V and 8 bases from J, with 18 bases between. This CDR3 reads CASSEVGHEGFKPQHF. Here the CDR3 DNA reads TGTGCCAGCAGTGAAGTGGGACACGAAGGTTTCAAGCCCCAGCATTTT.

This sequence joins TRBV11-2 and TRBJ2-7; 8 bases are shared with TRBD1. This CDR3 spans 15 amino acids. CDR1 is SGHAT, CDR2 FQNNGV, per germline. V dropped 5 bases and J dropped 2; count of bases not matched to a gene: 8. Written as DNA, the CDR3 is TGTGCCAGCAGCAGGCCTACGGACAGGGCCTACGAGCAGTACTTC. It translates to CASSRPTDRAYEQYF.

The gene calls are TRBV6-1 and TRBJ2-1; 7 bases line up with TRBD2. The CDR3 length is 14 residues. The germline gives CDR1 MNHNS, CDR2 SASEGT. V shed 7 bases and J 2 bases; nucleotides not matched to a gene: 5. The CDR3 DNA is TGTGCCAGCACCGAGCGGGACCCCTACAATGAGCAGTTCTTC. Its protein product is CASTERDPYNEQFF.

This chain connects TRBV7-9 to TRBJ2-7; 9 positions agree with TRBD1. In germline, CDR1 is SEHNR, CDR2 FQNEAQ (reference sequence). The junction had 5 bases not matched to a gene; V was cut back by 2 bases and J by 3 bases. CDR3 length equals 15 residues. Here the CDR3 reads CASSLTGGSIYEQYF. The CDR3 DNA follows: TGTGCCAGCAGCTTAACAGGGGGCTCGATCTACGAGCAGTACTTC.